Following are 28 T cell receptor beta chains from one sample sequenced in a study of CD8 T cells in ankylosing spondylitis. TCRdb re-called the 5' RACE reads with MiXCR, one entry per CDR3 protein. The data show some 100,000 distinct CDR3 sequences, roughly 9% seen once. Which antigens these TCRs recognize remains unknown. General observations from the study: What seemed typical of ankylosing spondylitis blood was a TCR beta motif built from roughly eight highly homologous variants.

The sequenced material came from blood, either unsorted or a sorted T cell fraction (not recorded which). These receptors all come from a male donor with ankylosing spondylitis.

This clonotype was counted only a few times. V usage is TRBV2 and J usage is TRBJ2-5, with 10 bases fitting TRBD2. The CDR3 sequence is 15 residues long. The ends lost 6 bases at V and 1 base at J; junction bases unmatched: 5. Germline V gene data show CDR1 as SNHLY and CDR2 as FYNNEI. The CDR3 sequence is CASRGTSAFQETQYF. The CDR3 nucleotides read TGTGCCAGCAGGGGGACTAGCGCCTTCCAAGAGACCCAGTACTTC. Full variable domain (outside the CDR3, taken from reference TRBV2 and TRBJ2-5): EPEVTQTPSHQVTQMGQEVILRCVPISNHLYFYWYRQILGQKVEFLVSFYNNEISEKSEIFDDQFSVERPDGSNFTLKIRSTKLEDSAMYFCASRGTSAFQETQYFGPGTRLLVL.

This clonotype was recorded many times. The chain carries TRBV27 and TRBJ2-7; D is ambiguous. The V end lost 5 bases, the J end lost 2 bases, and 10 bases lay between the germline ends. Per the germline V gene, CDR1 is MNHEY and CDR2 is SMNVEV (reference sequence). This CDR3 has 13 amino acids. CDR3 in amino acids: CASSLTITYEQYF. The CDR3 coding sequence is TGTGCCAGCAGTCTGACGATTACCTACGAGCAGTACTTC.

Many counts were recorded for this clonotype. The chain recombines TRBV12-3 or TRBV12-4 with TRBJ1-1; D gene unclear. V was trimmed by 5 bases and J by 4 bases, leaving 8 bases between them. The CDR3 is 12 residues long. CDR3 DNA: TGTGCCAGCAGTCCTGCTGGCACTGAAGCTTTCTTT. It codes for CASSPAGTEAFF.

The chain employs TRBV20-1 and TRBJ2-7; no reliable D call. CDR1 is DFQATT and CDR2 is SNEGSKA in the germline V gene (reference sequence). This CDR3 comprises 14 residues. With 6 bases removed from V and 4 bases from J, the gap between germline ends came to 19 bases. CDR3 residues: CSADQVETNYEQYF. DNA of the CDR3: TGCAGTGCCGATCAGGTAGAGACAAATTACGAGCAGTACTTC.

As concerns this clonotype: Given a much more abundant clone one base away, this may be a read error. V is TRBV3-1 and J is TRBJ1-1; no clear D. Germline V gene sequence: CDR1 LGHDT, CDR2 YNNKEL (reference sequence). Trimming took off 4 bases at V and 2 bases at J, with 11 bases between the two ends. CDR3 length equals 14 residues. In DNA, the CDR3 is TGTGCCAGCAGCCCGGACTCTTATAACACTGAAGCTTTCTTT. This translates into CASSPDSYNTEAFF.

The V and J genes are TRBV20-1 and TRBJ2-1; D possibly corresponds to TRBD2 (6 bases). Germline assignment: CDR1 DFQATT and CDR2 SNEGSKA (reference sequence). V lost 2 bases, J lost 4 bases, and 18 bases lay in between. This CDR3 is built from 16 residues. This CDR3 is CSARSSGVRLYNEQFF. The CDR3 coding sequence is TGCAGTGCTAGATCCTCGGGAGTGCGGCTTTACAATGAGCAGTTCTTC.

The rearrangement uses TRBV11-3 and TRBJ2-7, with 10 positions matching TRBD2. The CDR3 consists of 17 residues. The junction had 17 bases not matched to a gene; V was cut back by 11 bases and J by 1 base. CDR1 is SGHNT, CDR2 YENEEA, per germline. This chain's CDR3 is CAFSGSLAGDESYEQYV. The CDR3 region has the DNA TGTGCCTTCTCCGGCAGTCTAGCGGGAGACGAATCCTACGAGCAGTACGTC.

In its sample, this clonotype was seen a few times. This chain links TRBV5-1 with TRBJ1-2, with D tentatively TRBD1 (5 bases). The CDR3 consists of 16 residues. CDR1 is SGHRS and CDR2 is YFSETQ in the germline V gene. The V gene lost 7 bases and the J gene lost 1 base, with 20 bases spanning the gap. Here the CDR3 DNA reads TGCGCCAGCGCGAAGGGAATAGGGGATTTTAACTATGGCTACACCTTC. Protein: CASAKGIGDFNYGYTF.

This clonotype was detected ten times or more. The rearrangement links TRBV7-9 to TRBJ2-3; 10 bases align to TRBD2. Germline trimming cut 1 base from V and 2 bases from J; bases unmatched to any gene: 3. Germline CDR1 and CDR2: SEHNR and FQNEAQ (reference sequence). The CDR3 spans 16 residues. The DNA for the CDR3 is TGTGCCAGCAGCTTAGTCCTAGCGGGAGTCACAGATACGCAGTATTTT. Its translation is CASSLVLAGVTDTQYF.

This clonotype was counted ten times or more. The chain employs TRBV10-3 and TRBJ2-3; no reliable D call. Trimming stripped 11 bases from V and 2 bases from J, with 14 bases between. The CDR3 is made up of 13 amino acids. CDR1 and CDR2 (germline): ENHRY, SYGVKD. CDR3 DNA sequence: TGTGCCGCCCGAGAACAGATCACAGATACGCAGTATTTT. It is translated as CAAREQITDTQYF.

Ten or more counts support this clonotype. The V gene is TRBV5-1, the J gene TRBJ1-1; 9 bases are a match to TRBD1. The CDR3 totals 17 residues. The V segment lost 0 bases and the J segment 3 bases; nucleotides outside the gene matches: 9. Germline loops: CDR1 SGHRS, CDR2 YFSETQ. CDR3 loop: CASSLDYRGLMDTEAFF. The DNA for the CDR3 is TGCGCCAGCAGCTTGGACTACAGGGGGCTAATGGACACTGAAGCTTTCTTT.

J is TRBJ1-1 and V is TRBV27; no reliable D call. The CDR3 length is 11 residues. Germline V CDR1 and CDR2: MNHEY, SMNVEV (reference sequence). The CDR3 protein is CAATKNGEAFF. The CDR3 DNA reads TGTGCGGCAACGAAGAACGGTGAAGCTTTCTTT.

This clonotype was seen ten or more times. The CDR3 spells CASSQSLGKLAGAAKPYNEQFF. DNA of the CDR3: TGCGCCAGCAGTCAATCGCTGGGGAAACTAGCGGGGGCCGCAAAGCCCTACAATGAGCAGTTCTTC. This chain uses TRBV23-1 with TRBJ2-1; 11 nucleotides line up with TRBD2. TRBV23-1 is reported as an ORF; its role is uncertain. V dropped 0 bases and J dropped 2; count of bases not matched to a gene: 18. The CDR3 is made up of 22 amino acids.

This clonotype was detected ten times or more. This chain connects TRBV12-3 or TRBV12-4 to TRBJ1-2; the D gene is possibly TRBD1 (5 bases). V lost 7 bases, J lost 7 bases, and 13 bases lay in between. The CDR3 covers 12 residues. The CDR3 sequence is CASTDTLLGYTF. The DNA for the CDR3 is TGTGCCAGCACGGACACCCTTCTTGGCTACACCTTC.

This clonotype was seen a few times. The chain has TRBV7-9 and TRBJ1-1; 10 bases align to TRBD1. The V gene's germline CDR1 is SEHNR and CDR2 FQNEAQ (reference sequence). After removal of 5 bases from V and 5 bases from J, the junction contained 5 bases not matched to a gene. This CDR3 is built from 14 residues. DNA of the CDR3: TGTGCCAGCAGCCCCGGACAGGGGGTTACTGAAGCTTTCTTT. Translating it yields CASSPGQGVTEAFF.

This clonotype was recorded many times. For the CDR3, the DNA is TGTGCCAGCAGTTTATCGGACACCGGGGAGCTGTTTTTT. Translating gives CASSLSDTGELFF. The rearrangement uses TRBV27 and TRBJ2-2; D unresolved. In germline, CDR1 is MNHEY, CDR2 SMNVEV (reference sequence). The CDR3 covers 13 residues. The V gene lost 0 bases and the J gene lost 3 bases, with 2 bases spanning the gap.

V and J are TRBV6-2 or TRBV6-3 and TRBJ2-1; a weak D match, TRBD2 (5 bases). With 6 bases removed from V and 8 bases from J, the gap between germline ends came to 11 bases. CDR3 length: 12 amino acids. The germline V gene encodes CDR1 MNHEY and CDR2 SVGEGT. The CDR3, as DNA: TGTGCCAGCAGCCCCGCGCGGGATGAGCAGTTCTTC. Residues: CASSPARDEQFF.

This clonotype has just a few counts. The J gene is TRBJ2-1, the V gene TRBV20-1; TRBD2 might be the D (5 bases). Trimming removed 0 bases at V and 4 bases at J, with 13 bases between. The CDR3 runs to 15 residues. Germline CDR1 reads DFQATT; CDR2 reads SNEGSKA (reference sequence). The CDR3 nucleotides read TGCAGTGCTAGAGAGAGGGTTTCCAGGTACAATGAGCAGTTCTTC. As protein: CSARERVSRYNEQFF.

This clonotype was counted ten times or more. The rearrangement links TRBV7-9 to TRBJ2-1; TRBD2 matches at 7 bases. CDR3 length equals 15 residues. V was clipped by 1 base and J by 10 bases; unmatched bases: 10. The germline V gene encodes CDR1 SEHNR and CDR2 FQNEAQ (reference sequence). Written as DNA, the CDR3 is TGTGCCAGCAGCTTAGTTACTAGCGCCCCCCAAGAGCAGTTCTTC. This codes for CASSLVTSAPQEQFF. Using reference TRBV7-9 and TRBJ2-1 for the parts outside the CDR3, the full variable domain is DTGVSQNPRHKITKRGQNVTFRCDPISEHNRLYWYRQTLGQGPEFLTYFQNEAQLEKSRLLSDRFSAERPKGSFSTLEIQRTEQGDSAMYLCASSLVTSAPQEQFFGPGTRLTVL.

The genes are TRBV10-2 and TRBJ1-1, with D tentatively TRBD1 (5 bases). Germline V gene sequence: CDR1 WSHSY, CDR2 SAAADI. Trimming shortened V by 8 bases and J by 1 base, and 11 bases separated the two germline ends. CDR3 length: 13 residues. This CDR3 reads CASAAGTNTEAFF. CDR3 nucleotide sequence: TGCGCCAGCGCAGCAGGGACGAACACTGAAGCTTTCTTT.

The chain is built from TRBV7-6 and TRBJ2-2; no firm D call. CDR3 length: 14 residues. The germline V and J ends were trimmed by 1 base and 2 bases, with 5 bases remaining between them. In germline, CDR1 is SGHVS, CDR2 FNYEAQ. This chain's CDR3 is CASSLGFNTGELFF. The DNA of the CDR3 is TGTGCCAGCAGCTTAGGGTTTAACACCGGGGAGCTGTTTTTT.

This clonotype was detected many times. The chain is built from TRBV7-9 and TRBJ2-3; possibly TRBD1 or TRBD2 for D (5 bases each). The CDR3 extends over 13 amino acids. Trimming took 5 bases from V and 2 from J, leaving 8 bases between them. Germline lookup yields CDR1 SEHNR and CDR2 FQNEAQ (reference sequence). CDR3 sequence (DNA): TGTGCCAGCAGCCTGGGGGACACAGATACGCAGTATTTT. As protein: CASSLGDTDTQYF. The entire variable domain, with the rest obtained from reference TRBV7-9 and TRBJ2-3, is as follows: DTGVSQNPRHKITKRGQNVTFRCDPISEHNRLYWYRQTLGQGPEFLTYFQNEAQLEKSRLLSDRFSAERPKGSFSTLEIQRTEQGDSAMYLCASSLGDTDTQYFGPGTRLTVL.

There are a few counts of this clonotype. This sequence joins TRBV10-2 and TRBJ1-6; 8 positions agree with TRBD1. The ends lost 3 bases at V and 7 bases at J; junction bases unmatched: 8. The CDR3 has 16 residues. CDR1 is WSHSY and CDR2 is SAAADI in the germline V gene. CDR3 nucleotides: TGCGCCAGCAGTGAAACAGGGGGAATGGGGAATTCACCCCTCCACTTT. This encodes CASSETGGMGNSPLHF.

The rearrangement links TRBV11-2 to TRBJ2-1, with D possibly TRBD1 on 5 matching bases. Germline V gives CDR1 SGHAT, CDR2 FQNNGV. This CDR3 is 18 amino acids long. V was shortened by 1 base and J by 0 bases, with 16 bases between the two germline ends. This CDR3 is CASSLVGRQSSSYNEQFF. The CDR3 region has the DNA TGTGCCAGCAGCTTAGTGGGTCGACAGTCTAGCTCCTACAATGAGCAGTTCTTC.

This clonotype showed up many times. The chain links TRBV12-3 or TRBV12-4 to TRBJ2-1, with 7 bases fitting TRBD2. This CDR3 spans 15 amino acids. J was trimmed by 7 bases and V by 6 bases; bases with no gene match: 12. CDR3 protein: CASSLGVTSRNEQFF. CDR3 sequence (DNA): TGTGCCAGCAGCCTAGGGGTGACTAGCCGGAATGAGCAGTTCTTC.

This clonotype was counted ten times or more. The V gene is TRBV13, the J gene TRBJ1-2; no reliable D call. The CDR3 totals 14 residues. Trimming removed 3 bases from V and 5 bases from J, with 13 bases in between. Germline V gene lookup returns CDR1 PRHDT and CDR2 FYEKMQ (reference sequence). The CDR3 nucleotides read TGTGCCAGCAGCTTGAGGGAAGAAAGATATGGCTACACCTTC. As protein: CASSLREERYGYTF. The full variable domain, its missing parts supplied by reference TRBV13 and TRBJ1-2, is AAGVIQSPRHLIKEKRETATLKCYPIPRHDTVYWYQQGPGQDPQFLISFYEKMQSDKGSIPDRFSAQQFSDYHSELNMSSLELGDSALYFCASSLREERYGYTFGSGTRLTVV.

This clonotype was seen ten or more times. V and J are TRBV10-3 and TRBJ2-3, with D hard to call. This CDR3 has 13 amino acids. CDR1 and CDR2 (germline): ENHRY, SYGVKD. The germline V and J ends were trimmed by 1 base and 3 bases, with 5 bases remaining between them. Written as DNA, the CDR3 is TGTGCCATCAGTGAGTTGGTGACAGATACGCAGTATTTT. Translation gives CAISELVTDTQYF.

In its sample, this clonotype was seen a few times. The chain couples TRBV28 to TRBJ2-4; 9 positions match TRBD1. Germline CDR1 reads MDHEN; CDR2 reads SYDVKM. V lost 5 bases and J lost 6; bases outside the gene matches: 5. The CDR3 runs 14 residues. CDR3 sequence: CASSPDRGINIQYF. Written as DNA, the CDR3 is TGTGCCAGCAGTCCGGACAGGGGTATAAACATTCAGTACTTC.